The 10 T cell receptor beta chains reported below all come from one sample, sequenced in a study of blood T cell repertoires in COVID-19. The assay was immunoSEQ multiplex PCR, and TCRdb's table has in-frame clones only and misses some. This sample has approximately 90,000 clones, with approximately 83% found just once. Sequencing input: peripheral blood. The receptor set was obtained from a man aged 60 to 75 with acute or convalescent COVID-19.

Here the CDR3 reads CASNPGGAWQPQHF. The DNA of the CDR3 is TGTGCCAGCAACCCGGGCGGGGCATGGCAGCCCCAGCATTTT. This chain uses TRBV6-5 with TRBJ1-5; TRBD1 might be the D (5 bases). This CDR3 has 14 residues. V lost 7 bases and J lost 7, with 17 bases in between. The germline V gene encodes CDR1 MNHEY and CDR2 SVGAGI.

The V call is TRBV3-1 (or the pseudogene TRBV3-2), the J call TRBJ1-6; maybe TRBD1 (5 bases). The CDR3 sequence is 13 residues long. Germline CDR1 reads LGHDT; CDR2 reads YNNKEL (reference sequence). With 2 bases removed from V and 10 bases from J, the gap between germline ends came to 9 bases. The CDR3 DNA follows: TGTGCCAGCAGCCAAACAGGAGTGTCACCCCTCCACTTT. This translates into CASSQTGVSPLHF.

The chain uses TRBV4-2 and TRBJ2-1; the D is unclear. V was shortened by 0 bases and J by 4 bases, with 19 bases between the two germline ends. The germline V gene has CDR1 LGHNA and CDR2 YNFKEQ. The CDR3 runs to 18 residues. DNA of the CDR3: TGTGCCAGCAGCCAAGATCCGGGTGGAGTTCCCGCATACAATGAGCAGTTCTTC. As protein: CASSQDPGGVPAYNEQFF.

This clone was seen just once. The V call is TRBV7-8, the J call TRBJ1-5, with 10 bases aligning to TRBD1. The CDR3 contains 16 residues. Germline V CDR1 and CDR2: SGHVS, FQNEAQ. V trimming: 5 bases; J trimming: 6 bases; junction bases outside the gene matches: 10. The CDR3 DNA reads as TGTGCCAGCAGCATAACCCGGGACAGGGGTGGTCAGCCCCAGCATTTT. It is translated as CASSITRDRGGQPQHF.

The chain recombines TRBV14 with TRBJ2-3; possible D gene TRBD1, 6 bases. Germline V gives CDR1 SGHDN, CDR2 FVKESK. V lost 0 bases and J lost 12, with 13 bases in between. This CDR3 has 13 residues. This chain's CDR3 is CASSQELTGLQYF. The CDR3, as DNA: TGTGCCAGCAGCCAAGAACTTACAGGGCTCCAGTATTTT. Full variable domain (remainder filled in from reference TRBV14 and TRBJ2-3): EAGVTQFPSHSVIEKGQTVTLRCDPISGHDNLYWYRRVMGKEIKFLLHFVKESKQDESGMPNNRFLAERTGGTYSTLKVQPAELEDSGVYFCASSQELTGLQYFGPGTRLTVL.

V is TRBV18 and J is TRBJ2-3; 8 bases line up with TRBD1. CDR1 and CDR2 from the germline V gene are KGHSH and LQKENI. The J segment lost 4 bases and the V segment lost 3 bases, leaving 3 bases of the junction unmatched. The CDR3 runs 14 residues. Written as DNA, the CDR3 is TGTGCCAGCTCACCGCAGGGGGCGTCAGATACGCAGTATTTT. Translation gives CASSPQGASDTQYF.

The chain couples TRBV19 to TRBJ2-3, with TRBD2 matching 8 bases. CDR3 length: 16 residues. Germline CDR1 reads LNHDA; CDR2 reads SQIVND (reference sequence). The V gene end was trimmed by 6 bases and the J gene end by 2 bases; junction bases not matched to a gene: 10. This CDR3 reads CASSVRTSGNTDTQYF. For the CDR3, the DNA is TGTGCCAGTAGCGTCAGAACTAGCGGAAACACAGATACGCAGTATTTT.

This sequence joins TRBV19 and TRBJ1-2; tentative D call: TRBD1 (6 bases). Germline CDR1 and CDR2: LNHDA and SQIVND (reference sequence). This CDR3 is 16 amino acids long. V lost 1 base and J lost 5, with 17 bases in between. The chain's CDR3 is CASSIGHMTGKYGYTF. The CDR3 coding sequence is TGTGCCAGTAGTATAGGGCACATGACAGGAAAATATGGCTACACCTTC.

The chain is built from TRBV6-6 and TRBJ2-7, with 10 positions matching TRBD1. CDR3 length equals 15 residues. Looked up from germline, CDR1 is MNHNY and CDR2 is SVGAGI (reference sequence). J was trimmed by 5 bases and V by 5 bases; bases with no gene match: 9. The CDR3 is CASSPPGQGFHEQYF. The CDR3 coding sequence is TGTGCCAGCAGTCCCCCGGGACAGGGGTTTCACGAGCAGTACTTC.

V usage is TRBV5-1 and J usage is TRBJ2-1; 12 bases match TRBD2. The V gene's germline CDR1 is SGHRS and CDR2 YFSETQ. V lost 5 bases, J lost 4 bases, and 4 bases stayed unmatched. The CDR3 sequence is 15 residues long. The DNA of the CDR3 is TGCGCCAGCAGTGAACTAGCGGGAGGTTACAATGAGCAGTTCTTC. Amino acids: CASSELAGGYNEQFF.